The 25 T cell receptor beta chains reported below all come from one sample, sequenced in a study of OX40 agonist ivuxolimab in advanced cancers. Assay used: immunoSEQ multiplex PCR; TCRdb lists only in-frame clones, some missing. The data show about 75,000 clones, 70% to 90% seen once. Sequences were derived from CD4+ or CD8+ T cells sorted from blood, sampled in a trial of the OX40 agonist ivuxolimab. Receptor source: an adult with an advanced solid tumor such as melanoma, head and neck, liver or kidney cancer.

CDR3 DNA: TGTGCCAGCAGCTCAGAGGTAGCGACAGGGTGGGGTTCACCCCTCCACTTT. This encodes CASSSEVATGWGSPLHF. The J gene is TRBJ1-6, the V gene TRBV7-9; 7 bases map to TRBD1. The CDR3 contains 17 residues. CDR1 is SEHNR and CDR2 is FQNEAQ in the germline V gene (reference sequence). With V trimmed by 4 bases and J by 9 bases, 15 bases remained unmatched.

To note about this clone: Sequence at one end of the junction differs from germline and may be a read error. The chain employs TRBV7-7 and TRBJ1-4, with 12 bases fitting TRBD1. The CDR3 loop spans 15 amino acids. The germline gives CDR1 SSHAT, CDR2 FNYEAQ (reference sequence). This chain's CDR3 is CASSPGTGGNEKLFF. The CDR3 nucleotides read TGTGCTAGCAGCCCCGGGACAGGGGGCAATGAAAAACTGTTTTTT.

The chain has TRBV18 and TRBJ2-3; D may match TRBD1 or TRBD2 (5 bases each). Trimming pared 3 bases from V and 3 bases from J, leaving 16 bases between. In germline, CDR1 is KGHSH, CDR2 LQKENI. The CDR3 sequence is 16 residues long. CDR3 nucleotide sequence: TGTGCCAGCTCACCGGCCGGGACCCAAAAAACAGATACGCAGTATTTT. Its protein is CASSPAGTQKTDTQYF. Full variable domain (missing parts from reference TRBV18 and TRBJ2-3): NAGVMQNPRHLVRRRGQEARLRCSPMKGHSHVYWYRQLPEEGLKFMVYLQKENIIDESGMPKERFSAEFPKEGPSILRIQQVVRGDSAAYFCASSPAGTQKTDTQYFGPGTRLTVL.

This CDR3 reads CASSYEYEQYF. CDR3 nucleotides: TGTGCCAGCAGTTACGAGTACGAGCAGTACTTC. The chain has TRBV6-5 and TRBJ2-7; D remains ambiguous. V dropped 2 bases and J dropped 4 bases, with 3 bases sitting between them. The CDR3 extends over 11 amino acids. CDR1 MNHEY and CDR2 SVGAGI come from the germline V gene.

V and J are TRBV13 and TRBJ2-7, with 10 bases matching TRBD1. V was pared by 6 bases and J by 6 bases, with 11 bases of the junction left unmatched. The CDR3 extends over 15 amino acids. Germline assignment: CDR1 PRHDT and CDR2 FYEKMQ (reference sequence). The CDR3 loop reads CASSDPRDRGSEQYF. CDR3 bases: TGTGCCAGCAGTGACCCTAGGGACAGGGGCTCCGAGCAGTACTTC.

This chain uses TRBV7-9 with TRBJ2-7; D remains unclear. CDR1 and CDR2 (germline): SEHNR, FQNEAQ (reference sequence). The CDR3 totals 14 residues. V lost 5 bases to trimming and J lost 1 base, with 12 bases between them. The DNA for the CDR3 is TGTGCCAGCAGCCCTAGGGCAGTATCCTACGAGCAGTACTTC. This translates into CASSPRAVSYEQYF.

CDR3 sequence (DNA): TGTGCCAGCAATCAAGGGGGGTTCGCCGAGCAGTACTTC. Its protein product is CASNQGGFAEQYF. The chain is built from TRBV28 and TRBJ2-7; possibly TRBD1 or TRBD2 for D (6 bases each). Germline V lookup: CDR1 MDHEN, CDR2 SYDVKM. This CDR3 spans 13 amino acids. V lost 7 bases, J lost 6 bases, and 16 bases lay in between.

The CDR3 is CATNPPGGSYEQYF. As DNA, the CDR3 is TGTGCCACCAACCCTCCGGGGGGCTCCTACGAGCAGTACTTC. The chain is built from TRBV6-5 and TRBJ2-7, with 7 nucleotides matching TRBD2. This CDR3 comprises 14 residues. The V gene's germline CDR1 is MNHEY and CDR2 SVGAGI. V shed 10 bases, J shed 0 bases, and the junction held 9 bases outside the gene matches.

The chain links TRBV7-2 to TRBJ2-7; 8 bases are shared with TRBD2. Germline CDR1 and CDR2: SGHTA and FQGNSA. J lost 5 bases, V lost 3 bases, and 6 bases had no gene match. The CDR3 extends over 14 amino acids. The DNA for the CDR3 is TGTGCCAGCAGCTTTCAGCGGGAGAGGAACGAGCAGTACTTC. Its translation: CASSFQRERNEQYF.

The rearrangement links TRBV2 to TRBJ1-2; 9 bases align to TRBD1. The V and J ends lost 9 bases and 5 bases, in that order; junction bases with no gene match: 10. This CDR3 spans 14 amino acids. Per germline, CDR1 SNHLY and CDR2 FYNNEI. The CDR3, as DNA: TGTGCCAGGGATCTTGGACAGGGGAGGTATGGCTACACCTTC. Translated, it gives CARDLGQGRYGYTF.

The chain couples TRBV28 to TRBJ2-7; D possibly corresponds to TRBD1 (6 bases). Trimming removed 8 bases from V and 2 bases from J, with 13 bases in between. The CDR3 totals 13 residues. Germline assignment: CDR1 MDHEN and CDR2 SYDVKM. The CDR3: CASAGGTTYEQYF. DNA for the CDR3: TGTGCCAGCGCTGGGGGCACTACCTACGAGCAGTACTTC.

V is TRBV28 and J is TRBJ1-4; possibly TRBD1 for D (6 bases). The V end was cut by 6 bases, the J end by 10 bases, with 27 bases between. Looked up from germline, CDR1 is MDHEN and CDR2 is SYDVKM. The CDR3 loop spans 17 amino acids. CDR3: CASRLLSLDRRMGKLFF. The CDR3 DNA sequence: TGTGCCAGCAGGCTTTTATCACTGGACAGAAGAATGGGAAAACTGTTTTTT.

The rearrangement joins TRBV9 to TRBJ2-7; 8 bases align to TRBD1. Germline trimming cut 0 bases from V and 0 bases from J; bases unmatched to any gene: 8. The CDR3 runs 17 residues. Germline V gene lookup returns CDR1 SGDLS and CDR2 YYNGEE. The CDR3 reads CASSVGARQGNSYEQYF. In nucleotides, the CDR3 is TGTGCCAGCAGCGTAGGGGCGAGACAGGGGAACTCCTACGAGCAGTACTTC.

This rearrangement joins TRBV5-1 to TRBJ2-1, with TRBD2 as a possible D gene (6 bases). CDR1 is SGHRS and CDR2 is YFSETQ in the germline V gene. The CDR3 loop spans 15 amino acids. Trimming cost V 0 bases and J 10 bases, with 17 bases left between them. In nucleotides, the CDR3 is TGCGCCAGCAGCTTGGGTAGCGGCACTGCATACGAGCAGTTCTTC. Its protein product is CASSLGSGTAYEQFF.

This clone has only a few counts. V usage is TRBV6-7 and J usage is TRBJ2-7; 12 nucleotides line up with TRBD1. TRBV6-7 is flagged as an ORF with uncertain function. The CDR3 loop spans 15 amino acids. V trimming: 4 bases; J trimming: 11 bases; junction bases outside the gene matches: 12. The CDR3 spells CASSFPGTGGASKYF. CDR3 DNA: TGTGCCAGCAGTTTTCCCGGGACAGGGGGCGCTTCGAAGTACTTC.

The V call is TRBV28, the J call TRBJ2-5; D is ambiguous. The germline V gene has CDR1 MDHEN and CDR2 SYDVKM. V was cut by 4 bases and J by 5 bases, with 5 bases left in between. This CDR3 comprises 11 residues. CDR3 protein: CASSSWETQYF. The CDR3 DNA reads TGTGCCAGCAGTTCGTGGGAGACCCAGTACTTC.

The chain uses TRBV11-2 and TRBJ2-3, with D possibly TRBD2 on 6 matching bases. Germline V gives CDR1 SGHAT, CDR2 FQNNGV. The ends were cut back, 5 bases at V and 5 bases at J, with 8 bases in the middle. The CDR3 contains 12 residues. The CDR3 region is CASSPGGDTQYF. CDR3 DNA sequence: TGTGCCAGCAGCCCCGGGGGAGATACGCAGTATTTT.

The chain links TRBV19 to TRBJ2-3, with D possibly matching TRBD1 (5 bases). With 5 bases removed from V and 4 bases from J, the gap between germline ends came to 16 bases. The CDR3 is made up of 15 amino acids. CDR1 LNHDA and CDR2 SQIVND come from the germline V gene (reference sequence). The chain's CDR3 is CASSSQGFDADTQYF. The CDR3 coding sequence is TGTGCCAGTAGTTCCCAGGGTTTTGACGCAGATACGCAGTATTTT.

The chain joins TRBV6-5 to TRBJ2-7; TRBD2 aligns across 9 bases. The CDR3 is 15 amino acids. V shed 5 bases and J 4 bases; nucleotides not matched to a gene: 9. Germline values: CDR1 MNHEY, CDR2 SVGAGI. CDR3 coding DNA: TGTGCCAGCAGTCCTCCCGGGACTAGCCTTTACGAGCAGTACTTC. Translation gives CASSPPGTSLYEQYF.

As concerns this clone: This specimen includes other DNA sequences encoding the same CDR3. The V and J genes are TRBV19 and TRBJ2-2; 7 nucleotides align to TRBD2. This CDR3 spans 14 amino acids. Germline assignment: CDR1 LNHDA and CDR2 SQIVND (reference sequence). The junction had 2 bases not matched to a gene; V was cut back by 3 bases and J by 4 bases. The CDR3 protein is CASSILAGTGELFF. CDR3 nucleotides: TGTGCCAGTAGTATTTTAGCGGGCACCGGGGAGCTGTTTTTT.

The V call is TRBV5-1, the J call TRBJ2-1; 7 nucleotides align to TRBD1. This CDR3 contains 13 residues. CDR1 SGHRS and CDR2 YFSETQ come from the germline V gene. The junction had 5 bases not matched to a gene; V was cut back by 3 bases and J by 8 bases. The CDR3 loop reads CASSSTGVDEQFF. CDR3 bases: TGCGCCAGCAGCTCCACAGGGGTCGATGAGCAGTTCTTC. The full variable domain, completed using reference TRBV5-1 and TRBJ2-1, is KAGVTQTPRYLIKTRGQQVTLSCSPISGHRSVSWYQQTPGQGLQFLFEYFSETQRNKGNFPGRFSGRQFSNSRSEMNVSTLELGDSALYLCASSSTGVDEQFFGPGTRLTVL.

Notes on this clone: A junction boundary mismatches the germline segment, possibly from a read error. Other DNA sequences within the sample encode an identical CDR3. This chain uses TRBV27 with TRBJ2-6; 7 bases are a match to TRBD1. CDR1 is MNHEY, CDR2 SMNVEV, per germline (reference sequence). This CDR3 has 19 residues. The CDR3 sequence is CASRTITGSGGSGANVLTF. CDR3 DNA sequence: TGCGCCAGCAGAACCATAACAGGGTCAGGGGGCTCTGGGGCCAACGTCCTGACTTTC.

The V call is TRBV28, the J call TRBJ2-7; the D call may be TRBD1 or TRBD2 (5 bases each). The CDR3 has 12 amino acids. The V and J ends lost 10 bases and 3 bases respectively, with 13 bases between them. The germline CDR1 and CDR2 sequences are MDHEN and SYDVKM. DNA of the CDR3: TGTGCCACCCGGGCTGGGGGCTACGAGCAGTACTTC. Amino acids: CATRAGGYEQYF.

V usage is TRBV5-5 and J usage is TRBJ2-7; 9 positions agree with TRBD2. Germline lookup yields CDR1 SGHKS and CDR2 YYEKEE (reference sequence). The V gene end was trimmed by 0 bases and the J gene end by 2 bases; junction bases not matched to a gene: 6. The CDR3 covers 16 residues. The DNA for the CDR3 is TGTGCCAGCAGCTTGGCTTCTAGCGGGACTACCTACGAGCAGTACTTC. Its translation: CASSLASSGTTYEQYF.

This sequence joins TRBV19 and TRBJ2-4; 8 nucleotides line up with TRBD2. J lost 6 bases, V lost 6 bases, and 7 bases had no gene match. The CDR3 is 14 residues long. In germline, CDR1 is LNHDA, CDR2 SQIVND (reference sequence). Here the CDR3 DNA reads TGTGCCAGTAGCCCGGGACTAGAAACAAACATTCAGTACTTC. Its protein product is CASSPGLETNIQYF. Complete variable domain (other parts from reference TRBV19 and TRBJ2-4): DGGITQSPKYLFRKEGQNVTLSCEQNLNHDAMYWYRQDPGQGLRLIYYSQIVNDFQKGDIAEGYSVSREKKESFPLTVTSAQKNPTAFYLCASSPGLETNIQYFGAGTRLSVL.